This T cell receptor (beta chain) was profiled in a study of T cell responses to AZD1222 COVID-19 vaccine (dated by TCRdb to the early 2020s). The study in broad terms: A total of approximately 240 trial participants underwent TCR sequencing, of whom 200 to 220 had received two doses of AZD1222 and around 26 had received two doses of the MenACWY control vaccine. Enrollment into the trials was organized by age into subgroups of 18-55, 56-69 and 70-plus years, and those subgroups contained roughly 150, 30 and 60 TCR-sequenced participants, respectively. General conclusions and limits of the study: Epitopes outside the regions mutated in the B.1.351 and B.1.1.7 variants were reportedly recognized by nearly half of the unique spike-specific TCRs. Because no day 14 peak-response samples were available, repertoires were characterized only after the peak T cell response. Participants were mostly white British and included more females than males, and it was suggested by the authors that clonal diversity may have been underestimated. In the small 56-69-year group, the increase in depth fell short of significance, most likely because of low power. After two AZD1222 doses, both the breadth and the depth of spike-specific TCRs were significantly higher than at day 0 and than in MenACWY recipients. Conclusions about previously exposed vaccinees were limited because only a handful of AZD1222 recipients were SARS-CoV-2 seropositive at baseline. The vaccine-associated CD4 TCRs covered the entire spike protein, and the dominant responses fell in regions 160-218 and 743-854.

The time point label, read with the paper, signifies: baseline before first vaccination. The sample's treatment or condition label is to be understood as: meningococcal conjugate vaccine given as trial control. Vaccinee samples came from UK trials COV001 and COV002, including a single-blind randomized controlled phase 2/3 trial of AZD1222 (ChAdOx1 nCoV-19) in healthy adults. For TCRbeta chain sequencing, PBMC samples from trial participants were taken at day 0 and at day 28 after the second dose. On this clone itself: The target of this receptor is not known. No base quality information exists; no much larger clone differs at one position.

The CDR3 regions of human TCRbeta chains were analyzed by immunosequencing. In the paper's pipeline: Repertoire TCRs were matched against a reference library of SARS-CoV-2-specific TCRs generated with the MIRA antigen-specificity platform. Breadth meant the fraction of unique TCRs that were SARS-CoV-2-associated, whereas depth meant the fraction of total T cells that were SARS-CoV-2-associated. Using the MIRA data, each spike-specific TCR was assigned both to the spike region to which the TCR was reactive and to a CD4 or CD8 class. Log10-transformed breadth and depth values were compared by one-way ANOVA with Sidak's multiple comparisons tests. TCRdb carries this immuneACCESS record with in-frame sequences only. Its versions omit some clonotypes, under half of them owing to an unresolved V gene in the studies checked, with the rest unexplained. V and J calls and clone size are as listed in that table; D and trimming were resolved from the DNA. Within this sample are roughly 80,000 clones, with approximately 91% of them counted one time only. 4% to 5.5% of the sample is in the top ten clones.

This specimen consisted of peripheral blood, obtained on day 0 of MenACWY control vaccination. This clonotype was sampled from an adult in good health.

The DNA is as follows: TGTGCCAGCAGCTTAGGGCAGGGGGTTCTAAACACTGAAGCTTTCTTT. It is translated as CASSLGQGVLNTEAFF. Recombination connected TRBV13 to TRBJ1-1; 7 middle bases align to TRBD1. From a lookup of the germline V gene (reference sequence), CDR1 and CDR2 are PRHDT and FYEKMQ. Trimming removed 0 bases from V and 2 bases from J; the gene matches leave 6 bases unexplained. From its cysteine to its phenylalanine, the CDR3 spans 16 amino acids. Of all the DNA, just the CDR3 is kept, 48 bases in frame from base 1.